The TCR beta chain described here comes from a study of blood T cells in healthy people across ages (dated by TCRdb to 2015 to 2017). Regarding the research as a whole: Template switching captured roughly one uniquely barcoded TCR beta cDNA molecule per two T cells in model experiments. The study measured age-related changes in TCR beta repertoire diversity using deep sequencing normalized with unique cDNA molecular identifiers. Donors were grouped into four age groups: young (average roughly 17 years), middle-aged (roughly 37), aged (around 60) and long-lived (about 89). Donors of different ages were randomly distributed across sequencing lanes to avoid experimental bias. For two donors (one aged 18 to 30 and one aged 80 or older), the study analyzed two additional independent replicas of 1 million unique cDNA reads from the same blood draw. Paper-wide results and their limitations: Compared with the aged group, more naive CD4+ T cells, fewer expanded clones and increased TCR diversity were shown by the long-lived group, suggesting age selection. As age increased, observed TCR beta diversity per million T cells dropped in a roughly linear way, and a significant reduction was already evident by age about 36. The CMV infection status of donors was not known, potentially confounding age-related changes in expanded clonotypes. Estimates of total diversity based on one million sequenced T cells were regarded as lower bounds and as underestimates. Since profiling was done on bulk unsorted PBMCs, naive and antigen-experienced compartments could not be conclusively compared. Observed TCR beta diversity correlated strongly with the percentage of naive T cells measured by flow cytometry.

The protocol used for the library was 5' RACE. The sequencer listed for this sample is Illumina HiSeq 2500. A second roughly 7 to 11 cycle PCR used a sample-barcoded 5' primer and a J-beta primer mix. A unique molecular identifier was introduced onto each TCR beta cDNA molecule by a template-switch 5' adaptor carrying 12 random nucleotides. Each sample yielded at least 3 million CDR3-containing paired-end reads. First-strand cDNA was synthesized from all RNA with the Mint cDNA synthesis kit, primed by a TRBC-specific oligonucleotide. Following uracil-DNA glycosylase treatment, a first 18-cycle PCR with universal primers M1SS and BC2_uni_R was performed on all cDNA. Processing in the source paper ran as follows. Each sample was normalized by randomly selecting 1 million high-quality reads, each carrying a distinct molecular identifier. Instead of being binned into consensus sequences, reads with shared molecular identifiers were discarded. CDR3 identification, clonotype clustering and error correction used MiTCR with a Q25 quality threshold and the strictest error-elimination algorithm. A nonparametric unseen species model using Euler transformation provided a lower-bound estimate of total TCR beta diversity. TCRdb reprocessed the public reads (quality trimming at Q25 with fastp, clone calling with MiXCR) and kept in-frame beta chains. CDR3 protein duplicates are merged, each entry listing the most common genes and DNA. The V and J calls and clone size are TCRdb's, not the authors'. The table for this sample lists more than 1,400,000 distinct CDR3 sequences; 42% of them were counted only once. 7.9% of the sample lies in the top ten.

Systemically healthy Caucasian individuals from Russia, 39 in total and aged 6 to 90 years, were included as donors. Around 10 milliliters of peripheral blood were collected from each donor into EDTA-treated Vacutainer tubes. PBMCs were isolated by Ficoll-Paque density-gradient centrifugation, with at least 7 million obtained per sample. Total RNA was extracted from PBMCs with Trizol reagent, with at least 6 micrograms obtained per sample. Naive CD45RAhigh/CD27high T cell percentages were measured by flow cytometry on a PBMC aliquot from every donor. For CDR1 and CDR2, the germline V gene lists SGHDT and YYEEEE. Measured from the cysteine to the phenylalanine, the CDR3 is 13 residues long. The read is trimmed to its CDR3 DNA, 39 bases read in frame from base 1. Deletion took 0 bases off V and 9 bases off J, with a span of 10 bases between the germline ends. A remark on this clonotype: Which antigen it targets is not known. The input lacks base qualities; no much larger clone sits a single base away.

Sequencing was done on a sample of blood. The TCR sequence derives from a woman aged 18-29 years in good health. The chain was built from TRBV5-6 and TRBJ2-1, with TRBD2 perhaps the D gene, on 5 matching bases. The CDR3 protein: CASSLVSGSEQFF. The DNA is as follows: TGTGCCAGCAGCTTGGTTTCGGGGAGTGAGCAGTTCTTC.